One and the same sample provided the 7 T cell receptor beta chains below, sequenced in a study of T-cell memory formation after mild COVID-19 (dated by TCRdb to about 2021). Libraries were built with 5' RACE. Sequencer: Illumina NovaSeq 6000. Clones were called with MiXCR by TCRdb after fastp trimmed the public reads at Q25, and only in-frame beta chains were retained. Rows matching on CDR3 protein sequence are summarized as one entry with the most common DNA and genes. This sample lists fewer than 15,000 distinct CDR3 sequences; around 12% were detected once. Jointly, the top ten make up 40% to 60% of the sample. Sequences were obtained from PBMCs or a T cell subset sorted from them (not recorded which). These receptors all stem from an adult woman who had mild COVID-19 (a few samples of this study predate the infection). The sample titles of this study are shuffled in the database, so cell type and time point are left out; the donor was told from shared clones.

This clonotype has at least ten counts. The V gene is TRBV5-6, the J gene TRBJ2-7; no firm D call. V was cut by 1 base and J by 5 bases, with 10 bases left in between. The V gene's germline CDR1 is SGHDT and CDR2 YYEEEE. The CDR3 loop spans 13 amino acids. The CDR3 DNA reads as TGTGCCAGCAGCTTGCCCCAAGGTGACGAGCAGTACTTC. It is translated as CASSLPQGDEQYF.

This clonotype was observed at least ten times. The rearrangement links TRBV6-2 or TRBV6-3 to TRBJ2-7; either TRBD1 or TRBD2 may fit D (5 bases each). Looked up from germline, CDR1 is MNHEY and CDR2 is SVGEGT. Trimming cost V 0 bases and J 3 bases, with 18 bases left between them. CDR3 length: 17 amino acids. CDR3 protein: CASSYSIGGTEDYEQYF. For the CDR3, the DNA is TGTGCCAGCAGTTACTCGATTGGGGGTACCGAGGACTACGAGCAGTACTTC.

This clonotype has ten or more counts. The rearrangement uses TRBV12-3 or TRBV12-4 and TRBJ1-2; D remains unclear. CDR3 length: 12 amino acids. With 2 bases removed from V and 4 bases from J, the gap between germline ends came to 5 bases. The DNA for the CDR3 is TGTGCCAGCAGTTTATCACCCTATGGCTACACCTTC. It encodes CASSLSPYGYTF.

This clonotype came up many times. CDR3 residues: CASSQDGSGVGTQYF. The CDR3 nucleotides are TGTGCCAGCAGCCAAGATGGTAGCGGAGTGGGGACCCAGTACTTC. The chain joins TRBV4-2 to TRBJ2-5; a possible D gene is TRBD2 (6 bases). Trimming left V 0 bases short and J 7 bases short, with 15 bases between. CDR1 is LGHNA, CDR2 YNFKEQ, per germline. This CDR3 has 15 residues.

This clonotype was counted at least ten times. The chain combines TRBV5-1 with TRBJ2-5; possibly TRBD2 for D (5 bases). CDR1 and CDR2 (germline): SGHRS, YFSETQ. The ends were cut back, 0 bases at V and 4 bases at J, with 16 bases in the middle. This CDR3 contains 16 residues. The CDR3 nucleotides read TGCGCCAGCAGCTTGGCCGTATCGGGGTACCCAGAGACCCAGTACTTC. Amino acid sequence: CASSLAVSGYPETQYF.

In its sample, this clonotype was seen many times. The rearrangement uses TRBV13 and TRBJ2-5; D is unresolved. The CDR3 loop spans 14 amino acids. Germline CDR1 reads PRHDT; CDR2 reads FYEKMQ (reference sequence). Trimming took 2 bases from V and 1 from J, leaving 8 bases between them. CDR3 coding DNA: TGTGCCAGCAGCTTATATGGCCCCCAAGAGACCCAGTACTTC. It is translated as CASSLYGPQETQYF.

Ten or more counts support this clonotype. This chain connects TRBV7-6 to TRBJ2-7; 10 positions match TRBD1. J was trimmed by 2 bases and V by 1 base; bases with no gene match: 2. Germline V lookup: CDR1 SGHVS, CDR2 FNYEAQ. The CDR3 totals 15 residues. This CDR3 reads CASSLGQGATYEQYF. For the CDR3, the DNA is TGTGCCAGCAGCTTAGGACAGGGGGCAACCTACGAGCAGTACTTC.